This TCR beta chain was recovered during a study of prognosis after radiotherapy for stage I lung cancer. In the study overall: Around 15 patients presented with newly diagnosed primary stage I lung tumors, and a few carried oligometastatic NSCLC following surgical resection of the primary tumor.

A volume of roughly 5.8 milliliters of peripheral blood was collected by draw at each of two time points. Genomic DNA served as the source from which two-round multiplex PCR generated TCR beta CDR3 amplicons. Gene-specific TRBV and TRBJ primers were used in PCR round one. There were universal primers used in the second PCR round. Each CDR3 protein is one row after TCRdb ran MiXCR on the multiplex PCR reads. The data hold some 38,000 distinct CDR3 sequences, with around 22% observed a single time. CDR3 length equals 15 residues. Germline trimming cut 2 bases from V and 4 bases from J; bases unmatched to any gene: 4. CDR1 SGHRS and CDR2 YFSETQ come from the germline V gene. The table lists this clonotype with many counts.

This TCR came from a donor of 50 years or more with non-small cell lung cancer. The chain carries TRBV5-1 and TRBJ1-1; 11 bases agree with TRBD1. The sample in question was PBMCs, obtained before or after stereotactic body radiation therapy (not recorded which). This CDR3 is CASSLRTGGGTEAFF. The CDR3, as DNA: TGCGCCAGCAGCTTACGGACAGGGGGCGGCACTGAAGCTTTCTTT.